This T cell receptor beta chain was captured in a study of blood T cell repertoires in COVID-19. About the study: The United States, Italy and Spain provided the acute and convalescent COVID-19 samples. Sample material is recorded as cDNA or gDNA derived from T cells, B-cell-depleted T cells, or PBMCs.

How the authors handled the data: Estimated nucleated cell counts came from reference gene primer amplification. Repertoires were generated with immunoSEQ multiplex PCR, while TCRdb's copy carries only in-frame clones and drops some. Clone size and the V and J calls come from that table; the DNA yielded D and trimming. The top ten clones hold 5.5% to 7% of a sample with roughly 120,000 clones, 65% to 80% of them seen once. V trimming: 5 bases; J trimming: 10 bases; junction bases outside the gene matches: 7. Per the germline V gene, CDR1 is SGDLS and CDR2 is YYNGEE. The CDR3 spans 14 residues. This clone was seen only a few times.

The rearrangement joins TRBV9 to TRBJ1-6; TRBD1 matches at 9 bases. Sequencing input: peripheral blood. The clonotype was recovered from a man aged 70-80 years with acute or convalescent COVID-19. CDR3 region: CASRAGQGSSPLHF. The CDR3 coding sequence is TGTGCCAGCAGAGCGGGACAGGGTAGCTCACCCCTCCACTTT.